These T cell receptor beta chains were read from a single sample in a study of human T cells and chemical hapten exposure. TCRdb re-called the RACE reads through MiXCR, storing one row per CDR3 protein. This repertoire shows 100,000 or so distinct CDR3 sequences, about 11% found once; its top ten account for under 2.5%. Sequences were derived from whole blood, sampled in connection with sensitization to the hapten diphenylcyclopropenone (DPC). The receptor set was obtained from a man aged 40-55 years with alopecia areata. Some clones in this sample may be carry-over from other donors' samples. CDR3s include the opening cysteine and the closing phenylalanine or tryptophan. The D gene is left open where the match is weak. Where a row states a size, it is once, few, many or the class of an expanded clone; other rows omit it.

D gene | clone size | J gene | V gene | CDR3 protein | CDR3 DNA
- | many | TRBJ2-5 | TRBV7-9 | CASSSTRGDQETQYF | TGTGCCAGCAGCTCTACTAGGGGCGACCAAGAGACCCAGTACTTC
TRBD2 | - | TRBJ2-1 | TRBV12-5 | CASGLVVTESGSSYNEQFF | TGTGCTAGTGGTTTGGTAGTCACCGAAAGCGGGAGCTCCTACAATGAGCAGTTCTTC
TRBD2 | few | TRBJ2-3 | TRBV5-1 | CASSSRTSASSTDTQYF | TGCGCCAGCAGCAGCAGGACTAGCGCATCTAGCACAGATACGCAGTATTTT
- | many | TRBJ2-1 | TRBV28 | CASSGDSAPYNEQFF | TGTGCCAGCAGTGGAGACAGCGCCCCCTACAATGAGCAGTTCTTC
TRBD1 | - | TRBJ1-1 | TRBV12-3/TRBV12-4 | CASSLERDSPFEAFF | TGTGCCAGCAGTCTTGAACGGGACAGCCCTTTTGAAGCTTTCTTT
- | few | TRBJ1-2 | TRBV19 | CASRPGRMGGYTF | TGTGCCAGTAGGCCGGGACGGATGGGTGGCTACACCTTC
- | - | TRBJ2-1 | TRBV6-2/TRBV6-3 | CASSYAGPFGSSYNEQFF | TGTGCCAGCAGTTACGCCGGACCCTTCGGGAGCTCCTACAATGAGCAGTTCTTC
- | few | TRBJ2-1 | TRBV21-1 | CASSTGTSINEQFF | TGTGCCAGCAGCACCGGGACTAGCATCAATGAGCAGTTCTTC
- | medium-sized | TRBJ2-2 | TRBV11-2 | CASSLERSNTGELFF | TGTGCCAGCAGCTTAGAGCGCTCGAACACCGGGGAGCTGTTTTTT
- | - | TRBJ2-7 | TRBV27 | CATFRLGEQYF | TGTGCCACCTTTCGGTTGGGCGAGCAGTACTTC
TRBD2 | few | TRBJ2-1 | TRBV7-2 | CASSLAGGPNEQFF | TGTGCCAGCAGCTTAGCGGGAGGGCCAAATGAGCAGTTCTTC
- | - | TRBJ2-7 | TRBV29-1 | CSVEGIYEQYF | TGCAGCGTTGAAGGGATCTACGAGCAGTACTTC
TRBD1 | many | TRBJ2-2 | TRBV5-1 | CASSQDRAVTGELFF | TGCGCCAGCAGCCAGGACAGGGCGGTCACCGGGGAGCTGTTTTTT
- | - | TRBJ2-3 | TRBV6-2/TRBV6-3 | CASSYSSLRDTDTQYF | TGTGCCAGCAGTTACTCGTCGCTGCGGGACACAGATACGCAGTATTTT
TRBD1 | few | TRBJ2-3 | TRBV20-1 | CSAQGATDTQYF | TGCAGTGCCCAGGGGGCCACAGATACGCAGTATTTT
- | many | TRBJ2-5 | TRBV5-1 | CASSLQALQETQYF | TGCGCCAGCAGCTTACAGGCCCTACAAGAGACCCAGTACTTC
TRBD2 | - | TRBJ2-7 | TRBV5-1 | CASSYGTSGNEQYF | TGCGCCAGCAGCTACGGGACTAGCGGGAACGAGCAGTACTTC
- | many | TRBJ1-5 | TRBV18 | CASSPQGMGNQPQHF | TGTGCCAGCTCACCACAGGGGATGGGCAATCAGCCCCAGCATTTT
- | few | TRBJ1-1 | TRBV12-3/TRBV12-4 | CASSSPGPALNTEAFF | TGTGCCAGCAGCTCTCCGGGACCGGCCTTGAACACTGAAGCTTTCTTT
- | - | TRBJ2-5 | TRBV12-3/TRBV12-4 | CASSLGRSGVKQETQYF | TGTGCCAGCAGTTTAGGCCGATCGGGGGTTAAGCAAGAGACCCAGTACTTC
TRBD1 | few | TRBJ1-6 | TRBV7-3 | CASSKGQGNSPLHF | TGTGCCAGCAGCAAAGGACAGGGAAATTCACCCCTCCACTTT
TRBD1 | few | TRBJ2-6 | TRBV6-2/TRBV6-3 | CASSIQGPGANVLTF | TGTGCCAGCAGTATACAGGGGCCTGGGGCCAACGTCCTGACTTTC
- | - | TRBJ1-5 | TRBV7-2 | CASSLDSYYSNQPQHF | TGTGCCAGCAGCTTAGACAGCTATTATAGCAATCAGCCCCAGCATTTT
- | - | TRBJ2-3 | TRBV15 | CATSLGTGVEDTQYF | TGTGCCACCAGCCTTGGGACGGGGGTGGAAGATACGCAGTATTTT
- | many | TRBJ1-1 | TRBV7-9 | CASSLERGTEAFF | TGTGCCAGCAGCTTAGAACGCGGCACTGAAGCTTTCTTT
TRBD1 | few | TRBJ1-4 | TRBV20-1 | CSARETGTGGEKLFF | TGCAGTGCTAGAGAAACCGGGACAGGGGGGGAAAAACTGTTTTTT
- | - | TRBJ1-1 | TRBV7-3 | CASSLDGTLNTEAFF | TGTGCCAGCAGCTTGGACGGGACCCTGAACACTGAAGCTTTCTTT
TRBD2 | - | TRBJ2-1 | TRBV7-3 | CASSSRQTSGRASSYNEQFF | TGTGCCAGCAGCTCTCGCCAGACTAGCGGGAGAGCGAGCTCCTACAATGAGCAGTTCTTC
- | few | TRBJ2-2 | TRBV5-1 | CASSLQGPDTGELFF | TGCGCCAGCAGCTTGCAGGGGCCCGACACCGGGGAGCTGTTTTTT
TRBD2 | - | TRBJ2-1 | TRBV19 | CASSIWGLAGGISYNEQFF | TGTGCCAGTAGTATTTGGGGACTAGCGGGAGGGATCTCCTACAATGAGCAGTTCTTC
TRBD1 | many | TRBJ1-1 | TRBV20-1 | CSAPVGTGMNTEAFF | TGCAGTGCCCCGGTTGGGACAGGGATGAACACTGAAGCTTTCTTT
- | - | TRBJ2-2 | TRBV14 | CASSYRFDTGELFF | TGTGCCAGCAGCTACCGTTTTGACACCGGGGAGCTGTTTTTT
TRBD2 | few | TRBJ2-6 | TRBV24-1 | CATSDSPGLADSGANVLTF | TGTGCCACCAGTGATTCGCCGGGACTAGCGGACTCTGGGGCCAACGTCCTGACTTTC
TRBD2 | - | TRBJ2-3 | TRBV7-8 | CASSLAAGLEIWDTQYF | TGTGCCAGCAGCTTAGCAGCGGGACTAGAAATATGGGATACGCAGTATTTT
- | few | TRBJ2-2 | TRBV3-1 | CASSQATPVGGELFF | TGTGCCAGCAGCCAAGCCACCCCAGTCGGCGGGGAGCTGTTTTTT
- | - | TRBJ2-3 | TRBV4-1 | CASSQDYPSLADTQYF | TGCGCCAGCAGCCAAGATTATCCTAGCCTCGCAGATACGCAGTATTTT
TRBD1 | few | TRBJ2-6 | TRBV7-9 | CASSPDRGGSGANVLTF | TGTGCCAGCAGCCCAGACAGGGGAGGCTCTGGGGCCAACGTCCTGACTTTC